The clone carrying this TCR beta chain was counted many times. What it binds is unknown. This sample was taken from a study of post-analysis software for immune sequencing data. About the research overall: The courses of disease that were included comprised relapsing-remitting, secondary progressive and progressive-relapsing multiple sclerosis.

Trimming took 7 bases from V and 2 from J, leaving 15 bases between them. This CDR3 region has 16 residues. cDNA libraries of TCR beta carried unique molecular identifiers. TCRdb reprocessed the PCR reads via MiXCR and lists one record per CDR3 protein. The table includes about 190,000 distinct CDR3 sequences, 29% detected once. Study-level findings and limits: Samples from one preparation batch, clustered by F measure, grouped strongly together. The normalized Chao1 diversity of multiple sclerosis patients was significantly lower than that of controls. Higher frequency in patients than in controls was seen for about five TRBV segments, with TRBV5-6, TRBV5-1 and TRBV20-1 among them.

The V and J genes are TRBV12-3 or TRBV12-4 and TRBJ2-6; no clear D. The specimen was blood. This TCR came from a girl aged 2 to 17 with multiple sclerosis. The CDR3 region has the DNA TGTGCCAGCACTGACTCCCCCCGGGCTGGGGCCAACGTCCTGACTTTC. This codes for CASTDSPRAGANVLTF.